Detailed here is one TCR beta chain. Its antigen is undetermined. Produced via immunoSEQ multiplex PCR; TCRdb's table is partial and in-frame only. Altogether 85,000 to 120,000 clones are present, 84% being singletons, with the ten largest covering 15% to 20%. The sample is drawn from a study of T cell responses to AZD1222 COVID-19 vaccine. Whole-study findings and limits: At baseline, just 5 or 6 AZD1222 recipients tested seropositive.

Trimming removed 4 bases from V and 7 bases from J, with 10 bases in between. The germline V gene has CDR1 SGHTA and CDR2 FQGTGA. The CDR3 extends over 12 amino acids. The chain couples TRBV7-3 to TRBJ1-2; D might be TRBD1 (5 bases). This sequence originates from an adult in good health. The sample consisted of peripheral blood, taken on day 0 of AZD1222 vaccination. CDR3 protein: CASSSPGLGYTF. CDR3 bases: TGTGCCAGCAGCTCACCGGGACTTGGCTACACCTTC. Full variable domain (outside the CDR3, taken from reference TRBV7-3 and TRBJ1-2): GAGVSQTPSNKVTEKGKYVELRCDPISGHTALYWYRQSLGQGPEFLIYFQGTGAADDSGLPNDRFFAVRPEGSVSTLKIQRTERGDSAVYLCASSSPGLGYTFGSGTRLTVV.